Each of the 3 T cell receptor beta chains below was sequenced from the same sample in a study of T cell responses to AZD1222 COVID-19 vaccine. Here immunoSEQ multiplex PCR was the method, and the copy in TCRdb shows in-frame clones only, minus some. This table holds over 85,000 clones, 80% to 95% found once. The sequences come from peripheral blood, collected on day 0 of AZD1222 vaccination. All receptors come from an adult in good health.

This chain links TRBV27 with TRBJ2-3; D is undetermined. Trimming pared 6 bases from V and 4 bases from J, leaving 11 bases between. The CDR3 runs to 13 residues. Germline CDR1 is MNHEY and CDR2 is SMNVEV (reference sequence). CDR3 coding DNA: TGTGCCAGCAGGATCCTAAGCGCAGATACGCAGTATTTT. It yields the protein CASRILSADTQYF.

The CDR3 region is CASSLGMLTMNTEAFF. CDR3 coding DNA: TGTGCCAGCAGCCTTGGGATGCTGACGATGAACACTGAAGCTTTCTTT. The V gene is TRBV27, the J gene TRBJ1-1, with D unresolved. Germline loops: CDR1 MNHEY, CDR2 SMNVEV (reference sequence). The V gene lost 6 bases and the J gene lost 0 bases, with 17 bases spanning the gap. This CDR3 is 16 amino acids long.

This clone was seen a single time. This CDR3 is CASSSGTAGINEKLFF. DNA for the CDR3: TGTGCCAGCAGTTCCGGGACGGCGGGCATTAATGAAAAACTGTTTTTT. This sequence joins TRBV6-5 and TRBJ1-4; D might be TRBD1 (5 bases). Germline loops: CDR1 MNHEY, CDR2 SVGAGI. This CDR3 is 16 amino acids long. V gave up 4 bases and J gave up 4 bases, with 16 bases separating them.